This record covers a single TCR beta chain. The target of this receptor is not known. No qualities accompany the bases; no much larger clone lies one base away. TCRbeta CDR3 regions were amplified from genomic DNA by means of the immunoSEQ Assay, a bias-controlled multiplex PCR. On the authors' methods: The number of nucleated cells in each sample was estimated from the amplification of reference gene primers within the assay. To quantify the absolute abundance of each unique TCRbeta CDR3 rearrangement, sequence reads were collapsed and filtered. For each sample, productive Simpson clonality was calculated by taking the square root of Simpson's diversity index across productive rearrangements. Drawn from immuneACCESS, this table holds only the in-frame rearrangements with V and J called that TCRdb kept. Clones are partly lost; checked studies trace under half to an unresolved V gene and leave the rest unexplained. The DNA was the basis for D and trimming; V, J and clone size are from that table. Across this sample there are almost 250,000 clones, with roughly 83% seen only once. Approximately 6% of the sample comes from the top ten.

The entry originates in a study of blood T cell repertoires in COVID-19 (dated by TCRdb to about 2020). Concerning the study at large: Collaborator samples came from the United States, Italy and Spain and covered acute and convalescent phases of COVID-19. The prospective study material was composed of cDNA or gDNA derived from T cells, B-cell-depleted T cells, or PBMCs. Deeply sampled blood TCRbeta repertoires from subjects exposed to, actively infected with, or recovered from COVID-19 were included in the dataset. The repertoires were released in a freely available public database intended as a resource for research on the immune response to SARS-CoV-2. The samples were drawn from the first 160 participants of the ongoing ImmuneRACE study and from 950 to 1,500 subjects provided by 6 global collaborators. The sample metadata nearly always contained a de-identified subject ID, COVID-19 status, age in years and sex. Where HLA class I and class II types were available, the types were taken from metadata supplied by the sample provider, not from assay-based typing.

In Seattle, one collaborating source enrolled patients while the infection was active and tracked those patients longitudinally over the course of disease. Each collaborating institution followed its own protocols to collect whole blood in K2EDTA tubes. For TCRbeta analysis, collaborators shipped samples in one of three forms: frozen whole blood, isolated PBMCs, or DNA extracted from either of those sample types. Including cysteine and phenylalanine, the CDR3 has 14 amino acids. The only DNA kept is the CDR3, 42 bases in frame from the first base. V is pruned by 1 base and J by 10 bases, leaving 5 bases of the junction without a gene match. CDR1 SGHRS and CDR2 YFSETQ were looked up in the germline V gene. Summary of the overall study and its limitations: The quantity of clinical and demographic metadata differed by source and by participant and was supplied without curation.

This clonotype was sampled from a woman of 80 years or more with COVID-19, enrolled during active disease. The rearranged segments are TRBV5-1 and TRBJ1-6; 7 junctional bases match TRBD1. The material sequenced was peripheral blood. The CDR3: CASSLTGDPSPLHF. The DNA reads as follows: TGCGCCAGCAGCTTGACAGGGGACCCCTCACCCCTCCACTTT.